One sample yielded the 22 T cell receptor beta chains listed below, sequenced in a study of blood T cells in healthy people across ages. The authors ran a second PCR of 7 to 11 cycles using a sample-barcoded 5' primer and a J-beta primer mix. TCRdb ran MiXCR on the 5' RACE reads and lists one entry per CDR3 protein. The sample lists 1.5 million to 2 million distinct CDR3 sequences, approximately 32% occurring once. The sample comprised blood. The receptors come from a woman aged 30 to 39 in good health.

The chain links TRBV2 to TRBJ2-4; D possibly corresponds to TRBD1 (5 bases). V shed 8 bases and J shed 0 bases, with 11 bases lying between them. The germline V gene encodes CDR1 SNHLY and CDR2 FYNNEI. The CDR3 is 14 residues long. This CDR3 is CASLKGLAKNIQYF. For the CDR3, the DNA is TGTGCCAGCCTTAAGGGGCTAGCCAAAAACATTCAGTACTTC.

The V call is TRBV4-1, the J call TRBJ1-1; 11 bases line up with TRBD1. Trimming removed 2 bases from V and 7 bases from J; junction bases left unmatched: 6. Germline lookup yields CDR1 MGHRA and CDR2 YSYEKL. This CDR3 has 15 amino acids. The chain's CDR3 is CASSQRGGQGGEAFF. Here the CDR3 DNA reads TGCGCCAGCAGCCAACGCGGGGGACAGGGGGGTGAAGCTTTCTTT.

About this clonotype itself: Sequence at one end of the junction differs from germline and may be a read error. V gene TRBV10-3 combines with J gene TRBJ2-5; tentatively, D is TRBD1 (6 bases). Germline CDR1 reads ENHRY; CDR2 reads SYGVKD. There are 15 residues in the CDR3. In DNA, the CDR3 is TGTACCATCAGTGCCCGGGACACCAACCAAGAGACCCAGTACTTC. Translated: CTISARDTNQETQYF.

This clonotype came up many times. V and J are TRBV5-1 and TRBJ2-7; 11 nucleotides line up with TRBD2. Losses at the gene ends were 0 bases for V and 7 bases for J; bases not matched to a gene: 6. The length of the CDR3 is 15 residues. Germline V CDR1 and CDR2: SGHRS, YFSETQ. The CDR3 region has the DNA TGCGCCAGCAGCTTGGAAGCTAGCGGGAGGAAGGAGCAGTACTTC. Translated: CASSLEASGRKEQYF.

This clonotype occurred once. A junction boundary mismatches the germline segment, possibly from a read error. This rearrangement joins TRBV12-3 or TRBV12-4 to TRBJ2-3; TRBD1 matches 9 bases. This CDR3 is 15 amino acids long. CDR3: CASSRDRGMTDMQYF. The DNA for the CDR3 is TGTGCCAGCAGTCGAGACAGGGGGATGACAGATATGCAGTATTTT.

This clonotype has more than one count but fewer than ten. The rearrangement joins TRBV20-1 to TRBJ1-6; D is possibly TRBD1 (6 bases). Germline V gives CDR1 DFQATT, CDR2 SNEGSKA (reference sequence). CDR3 size: 13 residues. V lost 3 bases to trimming and J lost 7 bases, with 10 bases between them. The CDR3 protein is CSASWQGNSPLHF. CDR3 DNA: TGCAGTGCTAGTTGGCAGGGGAATTCACCCCTCCACTTT.

This rearrangement joins TRBV15 to TRBJ1-5; D gene ambiguous. In germline, CDR1 is LNHNV, CDR2 YYDKDF (reference sequence). Trimming cost V 3 bases and J 0 bases, with 9 bases left between them. There are 15 residues in the CDR3. The CDR3 nucleotides read TGTGCCACCAGCAGGGAGACCTATAGCAATCAGCCCCAGCATTTT. Protein sequence: CATSRETYSNQPQHF.

This chain links TRBV6-5 with TRBJ1-2, with 9 bases matching TRBD1. The germline V gene encodes CDR1 MNHEY and CDR2 SVGAGI. The length of the CDR3 is 14 residues. Losses at the gene ends were 2 bases for V and 5 bases for J; bases not matched to a gene: 3. The CDR3 sequence: CASSYGTGQYGYTF. Written as DNA, the CDR3 is TGTGCCAGCAGTTACGGGACAGGGCAATATGGCTACACCTTC.

By sample share, this clonotype is medium-sized. Here the CDR3 reads CSAEFTLNVGGQYF. The CDR3 bases are TGCAGTGCTGAATTCACGCTAAACGTCGGAGGGCAGTACTTC. This chain joins TRBV20-1 and TRBJ2-5; D perhaps matches TRBD2 (6 bases). Trimming stripped 5 bases from V and 11 bases from J, with 24 bases between. CDR1 is DFQATT and CDR2 is SNEGSKA in the germline V gene (reference sequence). CDR3 length equals 14 residues.

This clonotype was recorded a few times. This sequence joins TRBV12-3 or TRBV12-4 and TRBJ1-6; D gene unclear. V lost 5 bases to trimming and J lost 14 bases, with 13 bases between them. This CDR3 region has 12 residues. CDR3 sequence: CASSGSVRSLHF. CDR3 bases: TGTGCCAGCAGTGGCTCGGTTAGGTCCCTCCACTTT.

The V and J genes are TRBV4-2 and TRBJ2-6; 7 nucleotides line up with TRBD2. V lost 1 base and J lost 0; bases outside the gene matches: 15. CDR3 length equals 21 residues. Germline values: CDR1 LGHNA, CDR2 YNFKEQ. The CDR3 DNA reads as TGTGCCAGCAGCCAAGCGGGACCAGCGGGATCTACGAGCTCTGGGGCCAACGTCCTGACTTTC. Its translation: CASSQAGPAGSTSSGANVLTF.

The chain recombines TRBV5-1 with TRBJ2-1; D might be TRBD1 (6 bases). This CDR3 comprises 15 residues. Germline CDR1 SGHRS, CDR2 YFSETQ. The V gene lost 2 bases and the J gene lost 6 bases, with 15 bases spanning the gap. CDR3 DNA sequence: TGCGCCAGCAGCTTTGCAGGGGAGTTTGGCAATGAGCAGTTCTTC. Translation: CASSFAGEFGNEQFF.

V is TRBV5-1 and J is TRBJ2-1; 7 nucleotides match TRBD2. Germline loops: CDR1 SGHRS, CDR2 YFSETQ. The length of the CDR3 is 14 residues. The J segment lost 5 bases and the V segment lost 2 bases, leaving 4 bases of the junction unmatched. As DNA, the CDR3 is TGCGCCAGCAGCTTAGCGGGGCCCGACAATGAGCAGTTCTTC. Translated: CASSLAGPDNEQFF. The full variable domain, in which reference TRBV5-1 and TRBJ2-1 provide the parts outside the CDR3, is KAGVTQTPRYLIKTRGQQVTLSCSPISGHRSVSWYQQTPGQGLQFLFEYFSETQRNKGNFPGRFSGRQFSNSRSEMNVSTLELGDSALYLCASSLAGPDNEQFFGPGTRLTVL.

The chain carries TRBV20-1 and TRBJ2-6, with 7 bases that match TRBD2. Germline V gene sequence: CDR1 DFQATT, CDR2 SNEGSKA (reference sequence). This CDR3 has 17 residues. The J segment lost 0 bases and the V segment lost 0 bases, leaving 5 bases of the junction unmatched. CDR3 in DNA: TGCAGTGCTAGAGACCTAGCGGCGTACTCTGGGGCCAACGTCCTGACTTTC. Its protein product is CSARDLAAYSGANVLTF.

In this sample, this clonotype turned up a few times. DNA of the CDR3: TGTGCCAGACCCTGGACGGCCAGCACAGATACGCAGTATTTT. It is translated as CARPWTASTDTQYF. The rearrangement joins TRBV3-1 to TRBJ2-3; no clear D gene. Germline CDR1 is LGHDT and CDR2 is YNNKEL (reference sequence). This CDR3 has 14 residues. The ends were cut back, 9 bases at V and 0 bases at J, with 13 bases in the middle.

This chain joins TRBV19 and TRBJ1-2; 7 nucleotides agree with TRBD1. CDR1 is LNHDA and CDR2 is SQIVND in the germline V gene (reference sequence). Trimming took 4 bases from V and 6 from J; bases not matched to a gene: 8. The CDR3 sequence is 14 residues long. DNA of the CDR3: TGTGCCAGTAGTACACCGGGACAGTACCATGGCTACACCTTC. Residues: CASSTPGQYHGYTF.

This clonotype was counted a few times. A read error may explain this, as a much larger clone is one base away. The V gene is TRBV12-3 or TRBV12-4, the J gene TRBJ2-1; TRBD1 aligns across 8 bases. The CDR3 runs 15 residues. V lost 6 bases and J lost 0; bases outside the gene matches: 4. In nucleotides, the CDR3 is TGTGCCAGCAGGGGACAGGACAGCTCCTACAATGAGCAGTTCTTC. Protein product: CASRGQDSSYNEQFF.

This clonotype was counted between two and nine times. The rearrangement links TRBV3-1 to TRBJ2-7; D possibly corresponds to TRBD2 (6 bases). V was pared by 1 base and J by 3 bases, with 13 bases between. This CDR3 has 15 residues. CDR1 is LGHDT and CDR2 is YNNKEL in the germline V gene (reference sequence). CDR3 in DNA: TGTGCCAGCAGCCAAGTCGGCGGGGCCGGCTACGAGCAGTACTTC. Translating it yields CASSQVGGAGYEQYF.

This clonotype was detected a few times. V usage is TRBV3-1 and J usage is TRBJ2-5; 8 bases align to TRBD1. CDR3 size: 13 residues. Germline V lookup: CDR1 LGHDT, CDR2 YNNKEL (reference sequence). J gave up 0 bases and V 10 bases, and 4 bases lay outside the gene matches. CDR3 region: CATRDRNQETQYF. The CDR3 nucleotides are TGTGCCACCCGGGACAGGAACCAAGAGACCCAGTACTTC.

The CDR3 loop reads CASRPPGLASGEQYF. The DNA of the CDR3 is TGTGCCAGCAGACCCCCGGGACTAGCCTCGGGGGAGCAGTACTTC. This chain joins TRBV7-3 and TRBJ2-7; 9 positions match TRBD2. J lost 7 bases, V lost 6 bases, and 13 bases had no gene match. This CDR3 is built from 15 residues. Germline-derived CDR1 and CDR2 are SGHTA and FQGTGA.

The rearrangement links TRBV28 to TRBJ1-2, with D possibly matching TRBD1 (5 bases). V lost 5 bases and J 7 bases, leaving 14 bases between the germline ends. This CDR3 comprises 13 residues. Germline values: CDR1 MDHEN, CDR2 SYDVKM. CDR3 region: CASSPGSSCGYTF. CDR3 nucleotide sequence: TGTGCCAGCAGTCCAGGGTCATCCTGTGGCTACACCTTC.

This clonotype came up a few times. V and J are TRBV4-1 and TRBJ2-3; D gene uncertain. In germline, CDR1 is MGHRA, CDR2 YSYEKL. The V and J ends lost 2 bases and 2 bases respectively, with 8 bases between them. The CDR3 covers 14 residues. CDR3 sequence (DNA): TGCGCCAGCAGCCAATCGGAATACACAGATACGCAGTATTTT. Translating gives CASSQSEYTDTQYF.